Listed below are T cell receptor beta chains from one sample, sequenced in a study of blood T cells in healthy people across ages. TCRdb itself ran the 5' RACE reads through MiXCR, one entry per CDR3 protein. The table includes about 1.4 million distinct CDR3 sequences, almost 60% detected once. Sequencing was done on a sample of blood. The receptors derive from a man between 18 and 29 years old in good health. CDR3s include the opening cysteine and the closing phenylalanine or tryptophan. Fields, in order: V gene, D gene, J gene, CDR3 protein. A D gene is named only where the DNA matches it firmly.

v_gene: TRBV12-3/TRBV12-4
d_gene: NA
j_gene: TRBJ1-5
CDR3aa: CASRPTGSGQPQHF

v_gene: TRBV4-2
d_gene: NA
j_gene: NA
CDR3aa: CASSRTQGKETQYF

v_gene: TRBV27
d_gene: NA
j_gene: NA
CDR3aa: CASSLGEPSYNEQYF

v_gene: TRBV28
d_gene: NA
j_gene: TRBJ2-4
CDR3aa: CASTVDRSVKNIQYF

v_gene: TRBV13
d_gene: TRBD2
j_gene: TRBJ2-7
CDR3aa: CASSSGLAEYEQYF

v_gene: TRBV3-1
d_gene: NA
j_gene: TRBJ2-3
CDR3aa: CAGSQEWTQYF

v_gene: TRBV25-1
d_gene: NA
j_gene: TRBJ1-2
CDR3aa: CASSSDHISPRDYGYTF

v_gene: TRBV7-9
d_gene: NA
j_gene: TRBJ1-5
CDR3aa: CASSLGSDNQPQHF

v_gene: TRBV9
d_gene: TRBD2
j_gene: TRBJ2-1
CDR3aa: CASPTQTVERTSGNNNEQFF

v_gene: TRBV20-1
d_gene: NA
j_gene: TRBJ1-1
CDR3aa: CSALSAGTNTEAFF

v_gene: TRBV6-2/TRBV6-3
d_gene: NA
j_gene: TRBJ2-7
CDR3aa: CASSSRDRGADINEQYF

v_gene: TRBV3-1
d_gene: NA
j_gene: TRBJ2-3
CDR3aa: CASSQEGTTHSPTYNPDTQYF

v_gene: TRBV7-9
d_gene: TRBD2
j_gene: TRBJ2-5
CDR3aa: CASSFPSGPKKDGQYF

v_gene: TRBV6-5
d_gene: NA
j_gene: TRBJ2-5
CDR3aa: CASSWVPRETQYF

v_gene: TRBV4-3
d_gene: TRBD2
j_gene: TRBJ2-7
CDR3aa: CASSQDRELAGQETRYF

v_gene: TRBV5-1
d_gene: NA
j_gene: TRBJ2-1
CDR3aa: CASSLDPGTAYNEQFF

v_gene: TRBV12-3/TRBV12-4
d_gene: NA
j_gene: TRBJ2-5
CDR3aa: CASSLVPGGRETQYF

v_gene: TRBV7-2
d_gene: TRBD2
j_gene: TRBJ2-7
CDR3aa: CASSKHPAGLANYEQYF

v_gene: TRBV7-2
d_gene: NA
j_gene: TRBJ2-1
CDR3aa: CASSRDLSSYNEQFF

v_gene: TRBV20-1
d_gene: TRBD2
j_gene: TRBJ2-1
CDR3aa: CSARDPRTSDNEQFF

v_gene: TRBV7-6
d_gene: NA
j_gene: TRBJ2-2
CDR3aa: CASSRSGQANTGELFF

v_gene: TRBV25-1
d_gene: NA
j_gene: TRBJ2-1
CDR3aa: CASSEYADEQFF